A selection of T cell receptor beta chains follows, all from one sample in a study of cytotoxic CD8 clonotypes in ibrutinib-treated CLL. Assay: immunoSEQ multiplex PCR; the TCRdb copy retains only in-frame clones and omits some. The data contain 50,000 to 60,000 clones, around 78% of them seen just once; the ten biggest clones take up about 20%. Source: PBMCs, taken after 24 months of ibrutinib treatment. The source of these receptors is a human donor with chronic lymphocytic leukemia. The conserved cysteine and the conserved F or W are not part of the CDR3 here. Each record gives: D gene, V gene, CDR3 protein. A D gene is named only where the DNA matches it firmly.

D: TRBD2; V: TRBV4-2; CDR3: ASSQVTSGAGTVEQF
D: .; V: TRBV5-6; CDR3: ASSLKGSAPRRSYEQY
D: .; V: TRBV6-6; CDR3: ASSSNTGELF
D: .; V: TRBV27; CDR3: ASSLVPATNEKLF
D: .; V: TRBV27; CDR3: ATHGDSYEQY
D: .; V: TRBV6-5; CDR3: ASSYFETHEQY
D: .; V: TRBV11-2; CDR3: ASSLFGGTDTQY
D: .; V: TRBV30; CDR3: AWSPGGGLGNQPQH
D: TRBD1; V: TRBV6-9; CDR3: ASSAGGQNYGYT
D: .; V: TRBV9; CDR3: ASSVDPGLNEKLF
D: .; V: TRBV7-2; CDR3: ASSKQISGYGYT
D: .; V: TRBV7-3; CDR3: ASSSGTGREQY
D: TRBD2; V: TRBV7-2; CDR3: ASSLGLVRDTQY
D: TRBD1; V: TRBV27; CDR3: ASSPRDRDTGELF
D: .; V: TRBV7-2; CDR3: ASSLAGEGGEQF
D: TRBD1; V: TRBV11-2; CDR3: ASSSGTGDYGYT
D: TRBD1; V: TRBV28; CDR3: ASTPDRGRLSSPLH
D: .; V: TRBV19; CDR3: ASSTGTIQETQY
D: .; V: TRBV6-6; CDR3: ASSYPKGLGKQY
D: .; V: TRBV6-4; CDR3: ASSVPTDLGGYT
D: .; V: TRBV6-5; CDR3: ASSYAGIGTEAF
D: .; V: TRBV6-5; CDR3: ASSSGPEWGNTIY
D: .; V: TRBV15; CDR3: ATSPEEGGEQF
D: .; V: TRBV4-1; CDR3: ASSQIPPGTDTQY
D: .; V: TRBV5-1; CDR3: ASTRELADTQY
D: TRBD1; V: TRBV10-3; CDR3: AISVDRNSGNTIY
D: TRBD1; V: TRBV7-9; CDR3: ASSEQGRAGTEAF
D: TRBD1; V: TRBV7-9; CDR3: ASSLPDRASYEQY
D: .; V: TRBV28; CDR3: ASRPRDGTNTEAF
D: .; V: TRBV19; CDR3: ASSPGHVPYEQY
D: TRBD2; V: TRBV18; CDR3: ASSLSSGRDYEQY
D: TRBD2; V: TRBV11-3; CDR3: ASSSTSGRRDEQF
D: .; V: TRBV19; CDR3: ASSIRRGRAEKLF
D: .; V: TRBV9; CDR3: ASSVGGSRTDTQY
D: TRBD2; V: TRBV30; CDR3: AWNRLAGDNEQY
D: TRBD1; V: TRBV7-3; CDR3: ASRDRATGELF
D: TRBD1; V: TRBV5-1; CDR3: ASSRQGPQVSGANVLT
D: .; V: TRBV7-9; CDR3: ASSFGGLNTEAF
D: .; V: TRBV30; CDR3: AWSVYDEQF
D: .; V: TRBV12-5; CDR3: ASGSESREQGNTEAF
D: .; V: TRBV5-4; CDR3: ASSGRQAQETQY
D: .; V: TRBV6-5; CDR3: ASSTVVNEQF
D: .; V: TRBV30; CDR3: AWSPPGGIRNSPLH
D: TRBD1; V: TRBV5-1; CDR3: ASSLRGTGFSSYEQY
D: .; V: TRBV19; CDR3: ASSVLRGKGYT
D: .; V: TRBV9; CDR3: ASSSRGVGPTNEQF
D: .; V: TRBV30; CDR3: AWSVNYNEQF
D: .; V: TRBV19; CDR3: ASKNSNEKLF